This T cell receptor beta chain was obtained from a study of control samples from healthy donors and cancer patients. This table comes from immunoSEQ multiplex PCR, and its TCRdb copy is limited to in-frame clones, with some not included. The table has 100,000 to 150,000 clones, more than 80% seen once. The V end lost 0 bases, the J end lost 1 base, and 7 bases lay between the germline ends. CDR1 is SGHRS and CDR2 is YFSETQ in the germline V gene. The CDR3 consists of 14 residues. The V gene is TRBV5-1, the J gene TRBJ1-1; D is unresolved. Specimen: blood. The receptor comes from a man aged 50 or older in good health. CDR3 DNA: TGCGCCAGCAGCTTGGGTGATCGGAACACTGAAGCTTTCTTT. This gives the protein CASSLGDRNTEAFF.